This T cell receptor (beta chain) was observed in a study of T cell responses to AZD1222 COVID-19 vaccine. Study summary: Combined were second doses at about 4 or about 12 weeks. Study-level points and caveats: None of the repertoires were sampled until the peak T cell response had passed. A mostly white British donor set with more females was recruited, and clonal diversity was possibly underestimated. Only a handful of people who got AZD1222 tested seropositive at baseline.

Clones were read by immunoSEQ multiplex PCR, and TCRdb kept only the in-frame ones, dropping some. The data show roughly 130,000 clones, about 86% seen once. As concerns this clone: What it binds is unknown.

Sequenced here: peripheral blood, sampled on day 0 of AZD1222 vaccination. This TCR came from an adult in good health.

CDR3 loop: CASSQPGQAQETQYF. CDR3 DNA sequence: TGTGCCAGCAGCCAACCGGGACAGGCCCAAGAGACCCAGTACTTC. V is TRBV3-1 (or the pseudogene TRBV3-2) and J is TRBJ2-5, with 8 positions matching TRBD1. Looked up from germline, CDR1 is LGHDT and CDR2 is YNNKEL (reference sequence). The CDR3 loop spans 15 amino acids. V trimming: 2 bases; J trimming: 1 base; junction bases outside the gene matches: 3.